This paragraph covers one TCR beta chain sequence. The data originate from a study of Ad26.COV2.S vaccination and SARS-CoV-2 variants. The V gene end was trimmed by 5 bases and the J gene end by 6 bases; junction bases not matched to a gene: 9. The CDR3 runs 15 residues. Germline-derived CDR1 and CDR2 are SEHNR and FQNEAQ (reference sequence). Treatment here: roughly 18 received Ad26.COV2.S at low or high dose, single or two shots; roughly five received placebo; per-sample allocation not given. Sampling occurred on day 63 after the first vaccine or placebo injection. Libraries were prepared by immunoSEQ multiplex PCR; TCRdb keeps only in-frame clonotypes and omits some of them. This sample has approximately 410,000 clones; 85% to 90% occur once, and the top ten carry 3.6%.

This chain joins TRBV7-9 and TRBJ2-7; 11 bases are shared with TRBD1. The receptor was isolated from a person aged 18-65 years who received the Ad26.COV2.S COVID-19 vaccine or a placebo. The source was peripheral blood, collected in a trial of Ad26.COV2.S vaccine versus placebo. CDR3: CASSRTRTGGFEQYF. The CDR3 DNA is TGTGCCAGCAGCCGCACCCGGACAGGGGGCTTCGAGCAGTACTTC.